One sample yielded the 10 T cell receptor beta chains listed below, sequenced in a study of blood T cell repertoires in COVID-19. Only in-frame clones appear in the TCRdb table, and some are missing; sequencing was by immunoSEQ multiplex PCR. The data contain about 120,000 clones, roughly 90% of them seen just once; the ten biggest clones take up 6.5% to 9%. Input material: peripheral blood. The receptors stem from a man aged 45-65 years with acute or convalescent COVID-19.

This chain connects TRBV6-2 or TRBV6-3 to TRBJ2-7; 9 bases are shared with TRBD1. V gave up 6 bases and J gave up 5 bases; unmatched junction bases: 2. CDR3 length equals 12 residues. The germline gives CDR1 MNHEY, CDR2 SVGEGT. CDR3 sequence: CASSRTGDEQYF. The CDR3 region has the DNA TGTGCCAGCAGCCGGACAGGGGACGAGCAGTACTTC.

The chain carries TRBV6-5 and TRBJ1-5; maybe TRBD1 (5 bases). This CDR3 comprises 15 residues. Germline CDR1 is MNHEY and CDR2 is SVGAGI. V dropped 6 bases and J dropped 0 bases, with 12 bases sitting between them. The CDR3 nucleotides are TGTGCCAGCAGACGGAGCAGGGTTAGCAATCAGCCCCAGCATTTT. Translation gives CASRRSRVSNQPQHF.

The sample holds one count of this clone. In DNA form, the CDR3 reads TGCAGCGTTTTTTCTTCCTACGAGCAGTACTTC. Translating it yields CSVFSSYEQYF. This sequence joins TRBV29-1 and TRBJ2-7; no definite D call. Germline-derived CDR1 and CDR2 are SQVTM and ANQGSEA. The CDR3 has 11 amino acids. V lost 5 bases, J lost 1 base, and 6 bases lay in between.

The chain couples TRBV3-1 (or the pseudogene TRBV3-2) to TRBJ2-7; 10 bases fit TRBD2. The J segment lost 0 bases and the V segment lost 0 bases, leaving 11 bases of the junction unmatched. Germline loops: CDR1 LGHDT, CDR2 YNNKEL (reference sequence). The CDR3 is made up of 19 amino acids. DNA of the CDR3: TGTGCCAGCAGCCAAGAGCCACCGGGACTAGCGCTTAGCTCCTACGAGCAGTACTTC. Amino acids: CASSQEPPGLALSSYEQYF.

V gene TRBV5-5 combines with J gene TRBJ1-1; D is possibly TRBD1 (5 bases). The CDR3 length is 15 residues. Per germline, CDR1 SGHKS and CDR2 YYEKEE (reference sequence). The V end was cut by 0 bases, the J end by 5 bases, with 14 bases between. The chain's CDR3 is CASSLVGGAGTEAFF. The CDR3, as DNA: TGTGCCAGCAGCTTGGTGGGTGGGGCTGGAACTGAAGCTTTCTTT.

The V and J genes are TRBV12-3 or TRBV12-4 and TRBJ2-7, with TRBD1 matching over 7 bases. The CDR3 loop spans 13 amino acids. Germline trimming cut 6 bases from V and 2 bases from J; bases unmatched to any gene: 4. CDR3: CASSHGTAYEQYF. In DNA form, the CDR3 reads TGTGCCAGCAGCCACGGGACAGCCTACGAGCAGTACTTC.

As DNA, the CDR3 is TGTGCCAGCAGCCGGGACTTGAGATATGGCTACACCTTC. Encoded protein: CASSRDLRYGYTF. The chain combines TRBV3-1 (or the pseudogene TRBV3-2) with TRBJ1-2; tentatively, D is TRBD1 (5 bases). Trimming removed 4 bases at V and 5 bases at J, with 11 bases between. This CDR3 contains 13 residues. From germline, CDR1 is LGHDT and CDR2 YNNKEL (reference sequence).

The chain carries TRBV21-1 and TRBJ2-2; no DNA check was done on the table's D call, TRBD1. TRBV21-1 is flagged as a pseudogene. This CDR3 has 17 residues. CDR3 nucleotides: TGTGCCAGCGCCCTCATGGGGACAGGGGGAAACACCGGGGAGCTGTTTTTT. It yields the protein CASALMGTGGNTGELFF.

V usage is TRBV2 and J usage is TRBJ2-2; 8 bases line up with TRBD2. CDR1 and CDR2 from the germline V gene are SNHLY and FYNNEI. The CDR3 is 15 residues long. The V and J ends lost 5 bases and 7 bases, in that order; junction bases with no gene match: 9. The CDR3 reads CASSTSGTFGGELFF. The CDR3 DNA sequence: TGTGCCAGCAGTACTAGCGGAACCTTCGGCGGGGAGCTGTTTTTT.

The CDR3 sequence is CASLRLGGTGNYEQYF. The CDR3 nucleotides are TGTGCCAGCCTACGACTGGGGGGGACGGGCAACTACGAGCAGTACTTC. This sequence joins TRBV19 and TRBJ2-7; 7 nucleotides line up with TRBD2. The CDR3 totals 16 residues. J gave up 3 bases and V 9 bases, and 17 bases lay outside the gene matches. The V gene's germline CDR1 is LNHDA and CDR2 SQIVND (reference sequence).